One and the same sample provided the 20 T cell receptor beta chains below, sequenced in a study of cytomegalovirus exposure and HLA in healthy donors. The PCR used 60 Vbeta and 13 Jbeta primers. Profiled with immunoSEQ multiplex PCR; TCRdb holds only in-frame clones, not every one. This repertoire shows hundreds of thousands of clones, around 80% found once; its top ten account for 2.5% to 3.5%. The specimen was PBMCs. Receptors were obtained from a man aged 30 to 45 in good health and CMV-seronegative.

This sequence joins TRBV9 and TRBJ2-3; TRBD2 agrees at 10 bases. V lost 4 bases and J lost 0; bases outside the gene matches: 2. Germline lookup yields CDR1 SGDLS and CDR2 YYNGEE. This CDR3 has 15 residues. The CDR3 reads CASSTSGVSTDTQYF. CDR3 bases: TGTGCCAGCAGCACTAGCGGGGTAAGCACAGATACGCAGTATTTT.

The chain carries TRBV5-1 and TRBJ1-1; TRBD1 is a possible D gene (5 bases). Trimming took off 0 bases at V and 9 bases at J, with 21 bases between the two ends. The CDR3 consists of 16 residues. Germline V gene lookup returns CDR1 SGHRS and CDR2 YFSETQ. CDR3 protein: CASSLAQGNVIGKAFF. CDR3 coding DNA: TGCGCCAGCAGCTTGGCGCAGGGCAACGTCATTGGGAAAGCTTTCTTT.

This rearrangement joins TRBV18 to TRBJ2-2, with TRBD1 matching over 11 bases. The germline V gene has CDR1 KGHSH and CDR2 LQKENI. The CDR3 has 18 residues. J lost 0 bases, V lost 0 bases, and 3 bases had no gene match. The CDR3 DNA is TGTGCCAGCTCACCACCAAGGACAGGGGGCACGAACACCGGGGAGCTGTTTTTT. Its protein is CASSPPRTGGTNTGELFF.

The rearrangement joins TRBV6-6 to TRBJ1-1, with 9 bases lining up with TRBD1. The V gene's germline CDR1 is MNHNY and CDR2 SVGAGI (reference sequence). The V segment lost 5 bases and the J segment 8 bases; nucleotides outside the gene matches: 12. The CDR3 spans 15 residues. The CDR3 here is CASSLRDRVAAEAFF. The CDR3 DNA reads TGTGCCAGCAGTCTCCGGGACAGGGTCGCTGCCGAAGCTTTCTTT.

This clone was counted only a few times. The chain combines TRBV6-7 with TRBJ2-5; TRBD2 matches at 11 bases. TRBV6-7 is designated an ORF whose function remains uncertain. This CDR3 has 16 amino acids. V lost 5 bases and J lost 2; bases outside the gene matches: 7. The CDR3: CASSPPTSGEQETQYF. The DNA for the CDR3 is TGTGCCAGCAGTCCTCCGACTAGCGGGGAGCAAGAGACCCAGTACTTC.

The V and J genes are TRBV11-2 and TRBJ1-3; D is uncertain. This CDR3 has 14 amino acids. Germline V CDR1 and CDR2: SGHAT, FQNNGV. Trimming took off 7 bases at V and 0 bases at J, with 10 bases between the two ends. The CDR3 protein is CASTSASSGNTIYF. CDR3 sequence (DNA): TGTGCCAGCACCTCCGCGAGCTCTGGAAACACCATATATTTT.

The chain employs TRBV5-1 and TRBJ1-1; weak D call: TRBD1 (5 bases). V was pared by 3 bases and J by 3 bases, with 24 bases between. The germline CDR1 and CDR2 sequences are SGHRS and YFSETQ. The CDR3 extends over 18 amino acids. In DNA form, the CDR3 reads TGCGCCAGCAGCTCACCCGTGGGGGGACCTACCCGAGACACTGAAGCTTTCTTT. Residues: CASSSPVGGPTRDTEAFF.

The chain has TRBV5-4 and TRBJ2-5, with 9 bases identical to TRBD2. This CDR3 has 16 amino acids. The trim removed 4 bases at V and 5 bases at J, leaving 12 bases unmatched. CDR1 SGHNT and CDR2 YYREEE come from the germline V gene (reference sequence). CDR3 loop: CASSATWTSAEETQYF. The CDR3 nucleotides read TGTGCCAGCAGCGCTACATGGACTAGCGCAGAGGAGACCCAGTACTTC.

V is TRBV18 and J is TRBJ1-3; maybe TRBD1 (5 bases). V lost 3 bases and J lost 1, with 19 bases in between. This CDR3 spans 18 amino acids. The germline V gene encodes CDR1 KGHSH and CDR2 LQKENI. CDR3 DNA sequence: TGTGCCAGCTCACCCCTAGGGGATTCCAAAGGATCTGGAAACACCATATATTTT. It encodes CASSPLGDSKGSGNTIYF.

In DNA form, the CDR3 reads TGTGCCAGCAGCCTGATGGGACAGGGCGATTCGGGAGCTTTCTTT. Its protein product is CASSLMGQGDSGAFF. The gene calls are TRBV7-2 and TRBJ1-1; 9 bases map to TRBD1. Trimming cost V 5 bases and J 10 bases; bases outside gene matches: 14. Germline V gene data show CDR1 as SGHTA and CDR2 as FQGNSA. The CDR3 runs to 15 residues.

The rearrangement links TRBV7-9 to TRBJ1-1, with D hard to call. There are 14 residues in the CDR3. Trimming pared 6 bases from V and 1 base from J, leaving 12 bases between. CDR1 is SEHNR and CDR2 is FQNEAQ in the germline V gene (reference sequence). CDR3 DNA: TGTGCCAGCAGTCATACGACGGGGAACACTGAAGCTTTCTTT. This sequence encodes CASSHTTGNTEAFF. The whole variable domain, remainder taken from reference TRBV7-9 and TRBJ1-1, is DTGVSQNPRHKITKRGQNVTFRCDPISEHNRLYWYRQTLGQGPEFLTYFQNEAQLEKSRLLSDRFSAERPKGSFSTLEIQRTEQGDSAMYLCASSHTTGNTEAFFGQGTRLTVV.

The rearrangement joins TRBV10-3 to TRBJ2-7; D is ambiguous. Germline V lookup: CDR1 ENHRY, CDR2 SYGVKD. The CDR3 sequence is 14 residues long. Deletions cut 0 bases from V and 2 bases from J, with 8 bases between. This CDR3 is CAISESSKTYEQYF. The CDR3 nucleotides read TGTGCCATCAGTGAGTCGAGCAAAACCTACGAGCAGTACTTC.

For this clone: Sequence at one end of the junction differs from germline and may be a read error. CDR3 region: CASSEGSTAGSTF. The CDR3 coding sequence is TGTGCCAGCAGTGAGGGCAGTACGGCTGGCTCCACCTTC. The chain is built from TRBV25-1 and TRBJ1-2; D unclear. Per germline, CDR1 MGHDK and CDR2 SYGVNS. This CDR3 comprises 13 residues.

The chain recombines TRBV28 with TRBJ1-1; 9 nucleotides agree with TRBD1. The CDR3 spans 14 residues. The J segment lost 4 bases and the V segment lost 6 bases, leaving 6 bases of the junction unmatched. CDR1 is MDHEN and CDR2 is SYDVKM in the germline V gene. CDR3 in DNA: TGTGCCAGCAGACGGGACAGGGTGGCCACTGAAGCTTTCTTT. Translated, it gives CASRRDRVATEAFF.

This chain connects TRBV5-6 to TRBJ1-1; TRBD1 matches 8 bases. CDR3 size: 13 residues. Germline assignment: CDR1 SGHDT and CDR2 YYEEEE. V was pared by 5 bases and J by 4 bases, with 4 bases of the junction left unmatched. CDR3 residues: CASSSGGLTEAFF. In nucleotides, the CDR3 is TGTGCCAGCAGTTCAGGGGGCCTCACTGAAGCTTTCTTT.

As DNA, the CDR3 is TGCGCCAGCAGCCCCGAGACAGGGCCGAACACTGAAGCTTTCTTT. Protein: CASSPETGPNTEAFF. The V call is TRBV5-1, the J call TRBJ1-1, with 7 nucleotides matching TRBD1. Germline-derived CDR1 and CDR2 are SGHRS and YFSETQ. The junction had 7 bases not matched to a gene; V was cut back by 4 bases and J by 1 base. CDR3 length: 15 amino acids.

This clone was found once. V and J are TRBV5-1 and TRBJ2-7; the D is unclear. This CDR3 spans 14 amino acids. V lost 0 bases and J lost 6, with 13 bases in between. From germline, CDR1 is SGHRS and CDR2 YFSETQ. The CDR3 region is CASSLAPPKAEQYF. The DNA for the CDR3 is TGCGCCAGCAGCTTGGCTCCCCCGAAAGCCGAGCAGTACTTC.

This clone was found once. The same CDR3 also results from other DNA sequences found in this sample. The V gene is TRBV9, the J gene TRBJ1-2; a possible D gene is TRBD1 (6 bases). Per the germline V gene, CDR1 is SGDLS and CDR2 is YYNGEE. CDR3 length: 14 amino acids. Trimming removed 0 bases at V and 4 bases at J, with 10 bases between. The CDR3 nucleotides are TGTGCCAGCAGCGTAGGCCAAGGGGGCTATGGCTACACCTTC. Its translation is CASSVGQGGYGYTF.

This sequence joins TRBV10-1 and TRBJ2-3; TRBD1 might be the D (6 bases). Germline V gives CDR1 WNHNN, CDR2 SYGVQD (reference sequence). V was pared by 3 bases and J by 8 bases, with 21 bases between. This CDR3 has 16 residues. CDR3 sequence: CASSDPTRTAGGTQYF. The CDR3 region has the DNA TGCGCCAGCAGTGACCCGACCCGGACAGCTGGGGGTACGCAGTATTTT.

For this clone: A read error may account for a junction end that differs from germline. J is TRBJ1-3 and V is TRBV7-9, with TRBD1 identical over 7 bases. The CDR3 extends over 15 amino acids. Germline CDR1 and CDR2: SEHNR and FQNEAQ (reference sequence). The CDR3 loop reads CSSSLAQGQENTIYF. In DNA form, the CDR3 reads TGTTCCAGCAGCTTAGCGCAAGGACAGGAGAACACCATATATTTT.